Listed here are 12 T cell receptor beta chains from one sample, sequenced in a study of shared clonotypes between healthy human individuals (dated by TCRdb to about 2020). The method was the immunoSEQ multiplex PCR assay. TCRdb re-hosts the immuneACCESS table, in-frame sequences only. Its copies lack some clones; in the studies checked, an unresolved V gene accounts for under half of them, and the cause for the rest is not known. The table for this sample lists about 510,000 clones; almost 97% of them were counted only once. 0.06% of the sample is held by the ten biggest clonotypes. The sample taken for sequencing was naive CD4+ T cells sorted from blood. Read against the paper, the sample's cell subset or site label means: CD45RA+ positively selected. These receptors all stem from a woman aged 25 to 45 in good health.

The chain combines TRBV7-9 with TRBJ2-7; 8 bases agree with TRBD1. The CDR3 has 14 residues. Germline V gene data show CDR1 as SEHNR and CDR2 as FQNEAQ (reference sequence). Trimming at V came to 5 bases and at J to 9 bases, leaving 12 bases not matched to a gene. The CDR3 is CASSPQDRGGMQYF. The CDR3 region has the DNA TGTGCCAGCAGCCCACAAGACAGGGGCGGTATGCAGTACTTC.

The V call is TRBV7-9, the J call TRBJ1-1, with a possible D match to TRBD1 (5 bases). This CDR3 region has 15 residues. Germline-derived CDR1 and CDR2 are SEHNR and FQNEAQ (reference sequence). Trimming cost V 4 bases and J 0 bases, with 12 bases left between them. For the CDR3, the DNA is TGTGCCAGCAGCTACCAGGGTGGAATGAACACTGAAGCTTTCTTT. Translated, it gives CASSYQGGMNTEAFF.

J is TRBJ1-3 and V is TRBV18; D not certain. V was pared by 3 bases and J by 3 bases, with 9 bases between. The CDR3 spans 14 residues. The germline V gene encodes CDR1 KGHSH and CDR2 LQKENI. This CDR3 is CASSPAADGNTIYF. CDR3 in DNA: TGTGCCAGCTCACCCGCGGCGGATGGAAACACCATATATTTT.

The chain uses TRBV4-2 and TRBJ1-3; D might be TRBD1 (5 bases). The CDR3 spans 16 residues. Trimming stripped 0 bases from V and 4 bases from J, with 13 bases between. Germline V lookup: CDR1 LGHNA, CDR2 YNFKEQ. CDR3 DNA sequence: TGTGCCAGCAGCCAAGATAGGGCAGGGTTCGGAAACACCATATATTTT. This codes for CASSQDRAGFGNTIYF.

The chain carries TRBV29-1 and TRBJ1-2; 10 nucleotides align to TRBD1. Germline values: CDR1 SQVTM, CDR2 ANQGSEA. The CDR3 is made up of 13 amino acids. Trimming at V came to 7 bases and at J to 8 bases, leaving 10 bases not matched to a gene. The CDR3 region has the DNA TGCAGCGCCATGACAGGGGGCTTCGGCGGCTACACCTTC. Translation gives CSAMTGGFGGYTF.

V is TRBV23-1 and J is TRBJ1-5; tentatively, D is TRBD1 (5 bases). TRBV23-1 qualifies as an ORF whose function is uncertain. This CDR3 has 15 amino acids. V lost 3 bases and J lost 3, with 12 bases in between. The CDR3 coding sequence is TGCGCCAGCAGTCATTACCAGGGACTCAATCAGCCCCAGCATTTT. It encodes CASSHYQGLNQPQHF.

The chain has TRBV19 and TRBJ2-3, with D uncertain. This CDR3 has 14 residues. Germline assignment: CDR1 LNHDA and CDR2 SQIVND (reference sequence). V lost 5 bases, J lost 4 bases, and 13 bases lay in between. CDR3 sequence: CASSPPRAPDTQYF. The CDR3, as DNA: TGTGCCAGTAGTCCACCCCGGGCTCCAGATACGCAGTATTTT. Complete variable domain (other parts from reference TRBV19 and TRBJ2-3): DGGITQSPKYLFRKEGQNVTLSCEQNLNHDAMYWYRQDPGQGLRLIYYSQIVNDFQKGDIAEGYSVSREKKESFPLTVTSAQKNPTAFYLCASSPPRAPDTQYFGPGTRLTVL.

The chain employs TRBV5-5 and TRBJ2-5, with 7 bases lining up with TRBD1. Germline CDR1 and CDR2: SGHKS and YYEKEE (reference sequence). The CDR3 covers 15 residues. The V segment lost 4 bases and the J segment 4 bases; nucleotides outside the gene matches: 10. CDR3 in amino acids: CASSMRDSRGETQYF. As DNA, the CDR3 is TGTGCCAGCAGCATGAGGGACAGCCGAGGAGAGACCCAGTACTTC.

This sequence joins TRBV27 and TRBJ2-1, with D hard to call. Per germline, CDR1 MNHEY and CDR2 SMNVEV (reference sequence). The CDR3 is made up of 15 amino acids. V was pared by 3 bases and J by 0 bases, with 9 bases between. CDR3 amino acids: CASSFYGTSYNEQFF. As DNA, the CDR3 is TGTGCCAGCAGTTTTTACGGTACCTCCTACAATGAGCAGTTCTTC.

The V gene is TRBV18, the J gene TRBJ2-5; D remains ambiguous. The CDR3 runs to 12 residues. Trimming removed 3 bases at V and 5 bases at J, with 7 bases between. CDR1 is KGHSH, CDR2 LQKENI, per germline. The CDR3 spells CASSPARETQYF. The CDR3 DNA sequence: TGTGCCAGCTCACCGGCTCGTGAGACCCAGTACTTC.

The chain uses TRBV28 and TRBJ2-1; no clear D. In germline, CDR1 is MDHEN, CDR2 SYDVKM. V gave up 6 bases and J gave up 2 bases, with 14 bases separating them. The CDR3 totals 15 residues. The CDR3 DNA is TGTGCCAGCAGATTGCTTGCAAACACCTACAATGAGCAGTTCTTC. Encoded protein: CASRLLANTYNEQFF. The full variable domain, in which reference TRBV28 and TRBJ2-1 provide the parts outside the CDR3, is DVKVTQSSRYLVKRTGEKVFLECVQDMDHENMFWYRQDPGLGLRLIYFSYDVKMKEKGDIPEGYSVSREKKERFSLILESASTNQTSMYLCASRLLANTYNEQFFGPGTRLTVL.

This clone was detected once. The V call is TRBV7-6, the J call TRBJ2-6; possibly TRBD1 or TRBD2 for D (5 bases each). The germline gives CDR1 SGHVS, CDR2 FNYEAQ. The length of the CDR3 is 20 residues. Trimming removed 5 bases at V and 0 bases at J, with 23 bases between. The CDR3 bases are TGTGCCAGCAGCCCCCGGTCGGGGCCCACCATGTTCTCTGGGGCCAACGTCCTGACTTTC. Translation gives CASSPRSGPTMFSGANVLTF.